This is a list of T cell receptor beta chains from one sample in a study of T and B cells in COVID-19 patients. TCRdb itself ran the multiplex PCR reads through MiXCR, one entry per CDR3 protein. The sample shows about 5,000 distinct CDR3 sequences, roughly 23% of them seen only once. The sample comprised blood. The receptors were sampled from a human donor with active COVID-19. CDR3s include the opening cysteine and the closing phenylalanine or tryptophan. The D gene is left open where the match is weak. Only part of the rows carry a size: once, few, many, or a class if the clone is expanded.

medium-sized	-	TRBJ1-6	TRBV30	CAWDYYNSPLHF	TGTGCCTGGGACTATTATAATTCACCCCTCCACTTT
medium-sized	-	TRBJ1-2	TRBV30	CAFPGQSYGYTF	TGTGCCTTTCCGGGACAATCCTATGGCTACACCTTC
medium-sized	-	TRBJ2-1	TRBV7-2	CASSLVLNEQFF	TGTGCCAGCAGCTTAGTTCTCAATGAGCAGTTCTTC
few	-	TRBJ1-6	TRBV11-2	CASSLVRGYNSPLHF	TGTGCCAGCAGCTTAGTTAGGGGCTATAATTCACCCCTCCACTTT
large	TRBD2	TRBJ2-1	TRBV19	CASMGGIRGDEQFF	TGTGCCAGTATGGGGGGGATTCGGGGTGATGAGCAGTTCTTC
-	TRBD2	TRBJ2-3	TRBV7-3	CASSLTGTSREWNTQYF	TGTGCCAGCAGCTTAACCGGGACTAGTCGGGAGTGGAATACGCAGTATTTT
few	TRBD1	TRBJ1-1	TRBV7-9	CASSFADRGRGAFF	TGTGCCAGCAGCTTCGCGGACAGGGGGCGCGGAGCTTTCTTT
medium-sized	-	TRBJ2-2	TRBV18	CASSPPTGTGELFF	TGTGCCAGCTCACCACCGACGGGCACCGGGGAGCTGTTTTTT
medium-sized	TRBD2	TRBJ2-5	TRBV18	CASSLRTSGIQETQYF	TGTGCCAGCTCACTTCGGACTAGCGGGATCCAAGAGACCCAGTACTTC
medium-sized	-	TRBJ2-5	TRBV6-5	CASSWGTRGGTQYF	TGTGCCAGCAGTTGGGGGACACGCGGGGGGACCCAGTACTTC
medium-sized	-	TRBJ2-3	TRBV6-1	CASSEAGRTDTQYF	TGTGCCAGCAGTGAAGCAGGGAGGACAGATACGCAGTATTTT
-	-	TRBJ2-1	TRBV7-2	CASSSRQRGFEQFF	TGTGCCAGCAGCTCCCGACAGCGCGGCTTTGAGCAGTTCTTC
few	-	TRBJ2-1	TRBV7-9	CASSPPQGGRGEQFF	TGTGCCAGCAGCCCTCCTCAGGGGGGGCGCGGTGAGCAGTTCTTC
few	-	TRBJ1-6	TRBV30	CAWSFTYSPLHF	TGTGCCTGGAGTTTTACATATTCACCCCTCCACTTT
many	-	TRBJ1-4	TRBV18	CASSPFESEKLFF	TGTGCCAGCTCACCGTTCGAAAGCGAAAAACTGTTTTTT
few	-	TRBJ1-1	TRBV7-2	CASSKSVDTEAFF	TGTGCCAGCAGTAAGTCAGTGGACACTGAAGCTTTCTTT
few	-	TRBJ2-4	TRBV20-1	CSASPTGENIQYF	TGCAGTGCCTCCCCGACGGGAGAAAACATTCAGTACTTC
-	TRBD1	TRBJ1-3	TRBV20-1	CSGTGDIPISGNTIYF	TGCAGTGGGACAGGGGATATCCCCATCTCTGGAAACACCATATATTTT
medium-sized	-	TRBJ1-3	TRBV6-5	CASTHGGYSGNTIYF	TGTGCCAGCACCCACGGCGGGTACTCTGGAAACACCATATATTTT
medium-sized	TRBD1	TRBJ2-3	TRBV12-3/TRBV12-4	CASSKTGADTQYF	TGTGCCAGCAGCAAAACAGGGGCAGATACGCAGTATTTT
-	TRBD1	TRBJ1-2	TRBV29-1	CSVETGGEGYTF	TGCAGCGTTGAAACAGGGGGCGAGGGCTACACCTTC
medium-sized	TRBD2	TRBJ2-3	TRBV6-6	CASGRALDTQYF	TGTGCCAGCGGGAGGGCCCTAGATACGCAGTATTTT
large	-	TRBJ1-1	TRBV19	CASSIEEGVSTEAFF	TGTGCCAGTAGTATAGAAGAGGGTGTTAGCACTGAAGCTTTCTTT
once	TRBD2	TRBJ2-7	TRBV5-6	CASSLGGTSGSTPLYEQYF	TGCGCCAGCAGCTTGGGAGGGACTAGCGGTTCAACCCCCCTCTACGAGCAGTACTTC
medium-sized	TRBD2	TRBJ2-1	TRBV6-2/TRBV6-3	CASSYFSGLAGVANEQFF	TGTGCCAGCAGTTACTTCTCAGGACTAGCGGGAGTAGCCAATGAGCAGTTCTTC